Listed below are T cell receptor beta chains from one sample, sequenced in a study of T-cell memory formation after mild COVID-19. From the 5' RACE reads, TCRdb called clonotypes with MiXCR, one entry per CDR3 protein. The table shows under 200,000 distinct CDR3 sequences, with roughly 30% occurring only once. Sequencing input: PBMCs or a T cell subset sorted from them (not recorded which). These receptor sequences come from an adult woman who had mild COVID-19 (a few samples of this study predate the infection). Cell type and time point are not known. CDR3s include the opening cysteine and the closing phenylalanine or tryptophan. A D gene is named only where the DNA matches it firmly. The size entry is marked missing in some rows and otherwise reads once, few, many or a size class.

D	V	J	size	CDR3	DNA
-	TRBV9	TRBJ2-1	-	CASSVEVANNEQFF	TGTGCCAGCAGCGTAGAGGTAGCCAACAATGAGCAGTTCTTC
TRBD2	TRBV4-1	TRBJ2-7	few	CASSQGILAGVYEQYF	TGCGCCAGCAGCCAAGGGATTCTAGCGGGGGTCTACGAGCAGTACTTC
-	TRBV12-3/TRBV12-4	TRBJ1-1	-	CASRRQLNTEAFF	TGTGCCAGCAGGAGACAGTTGAACACTGAAGCTTTCTTT
TRBD1	TRBV2	TRBJ1-1	-	CASRVPATGGTEAFF	TGTGCCAGCAGGGTCCCCGCGACAGGGGGGACTGAAGCTTTCTTT
TRBD2	TRBV12-3/TRBV12-4	TRBJ2-1	-	CASSYSGKSNEQFF	TGTGCCAGCAGTTATAGCGGGAAAAGCAATGAGCAGTTCTTC
-	TRBV29-1	TRBJ1-2	-	CSVEPGDYGYTF	TGCAGCGTTGAGCCCGGGGACTATGGCTACACCTTC
TRBD1	TRBV7-9	TRBJ1-1	few	CASSLDPGQGHTEAFF	TGTGCCAGCAGCTTAGACCCGGGACAGGGACACACTGAAGCTTTCTTT
TRBD2	TRBV27	TRBJ2-5	few	CASSPTGTSGGETQYF	TGTGCCAGCAGTCCCACCGGGACTAGCGGGGGCGAGACCCAGTACTTC
TRBD2	TRBV5-1	TRBJ2-3	-	CASSLELAGMDTQYF	TGCGCCAGCAGCTTGGAACTAGCGGGGATGGATACGCAGTATTTT
TRBD2	TRBV20-1	TRBJ2-4	few	CSARALSSGKGYLAKNIQYF	TGCAGTGCTAGAGCTCTTTCTAGCGGGAAGGGGTATCTAGCCAAAAACATTCAGTACTTC
-	TRBV9	TRBJ1-2	-	CASGPGYTF	TGTGCCAGTGGCCCCGGCTACACCTTC
TRBD1	TRBV15	TRBJ2-7	few	CATSSPGQSYEQYF	TGTGCCACCAGCAGCCCGGGACAGTCCTACGAGCAGTACTTC
-	TRBV7-9	TRBJ1-2	-	CASSPPATGGYTF	TGTGCCAGCAGCCCCCCAGCGACAGGTGGCTACACCTTC
TRBD2	TRBV5-1	TRBJ2-3	-	CASSSSSGTPSTDTKYF	TGCGCCAGCAGCTCCTCTAGCGGTACTCCTAGCACAGATACGAAGTATTTT
TRBD1	TRBV5-1	TRBJ1-5	-	CASSGPRGRGQPQHF	TGCGCCAGCAGCGGGCCGAGGGGGCGCGGACAGCCCCAGCATTTT
-	TRBV7-9	TRBJ1-4	-	CASSSTGRAKLFF	TGTGCCAGCAGCTCCACAGGAAGGGCAAAACTGTTTTTT
-	TRBV5-6	TRBJ2-7	few	CASRTGTIPYEQYF	TGTGCCAGCAGGACCGGGACCATCCCCTACGAGCAGTACTTC
-	TRBV20-1	TRBJ2-1	few	CSARPAPYNEQFF	TGCAGTGCTAGGCCGGCCCCCTACAATGAGCAGTTCTTC
-	TRBV20-1	TRBJ1-6	few	CSVLTGLSPLHF	TGCAGTGTGCTAACAGGGCTATCACCCCTCCACTTT
TRBD1	TRBV15	TRBJ2-1	few	CATSAGGSSYNEQFF	TGTGCCACCAGCGCAGGGGGCAGCTCCTACAATGAGCAGTTCTTC
-	TRBV6-5	TRBJ2-1	-	CASRGYSGYNEQFF	TGTGCCAGCAGGGGGTATTCGGGTTACAATGAGCAGTTCTTC
-	TRBV7-9	TRBJ1-2	few	CASSLGGGRNYGYTF	TGTGCCAGCAGCTTAGGTGGGGGACGGAACTATGGCTACACCTTC
TRBD1	TRBV10-3	TRBJ1-3	-	CAIRSSTGVAGNTIYF	TGTGCCATCAGGTCGTCGACAGGGGTAGCTGGAAACACCATATATTTT
-	TRBV5-1	TRBJ1-1	once	CASSLEAGGTEAFF	TGCGCCAGCAGCTTGGAGGCGGGGGGCACTGAAGCTTTCTTT
-	TRBV5-5	TRBJ2-5	few	CASSLDGQLQETQYF	TGTGCCAGCAGCTTGGACGGACAGCTACAAGAGACCCAGTACTTC
-	TRBV5-5	TRBJ2-3	few	CASSPRTLTDTQYF	TGTGCCAGCAGCCCGCGGACACTAACAGATACGCAGTATTTT
-	TRBV2	TRBJ1-5	-	CASSLLGGSNQPQHF	TGTGCCAGCAGCCTTTTAGGGGGAAGCAATCAGCCCCAGCATTTT
TRBD2	TRBV27	TRBJ2-1	many	CASSPIQRGHNEQFF	TGTGCCAGCAGCCCGATTCAGCGGGGACACAATGAGCAGTTCTTC
-	TRBV12-3/TRBV12-4	TRBJ2-1	-	CASSLQVGGGQFF	TGTGCCAGCAGTCTCCAGGTCGGGGGAGGGCAGTTCTTC
TRBD1	TRBV5-1	TRBJ1-6	-	CASSFAGGYSPLHF	TGCGCCAGCAGCTTCGCAGGGGGCTATTCACCCCTCCACTTT
TRBD2	TRBV28	TRBJ2-5	many	CASSLMGAAGGPQETQYF	TGTGCCAGCAGTCTTATGGGGGCGGCGGGAGGGCCCCAAGAGACCCAGTACTTC
TRBD2	TRBV6-2/TRBV6-3	TRBJ2-1	-	CASTSRRGAGLEQFF	TGTGCCAGCACGTCTAGGCGGGGGGCTGGTTTGGAGCAGTTCTTC
-	TRBV7-2	TRBJ1-1	few	CASSPRPRVNTEAFF	TGTGCCAGCAGCCCCCGGCCCAGGGTGAACACTGAAGCTTTCTTT
-	TRBV4-1	TRBJ1-5	few	CASSQDKGQPQHF	TGCGCCAGCAGCCAAGATAAAGGTCAGCCCCAGCATTTT
-	TRBV7-6	TRBJ1-1	-	CASSQTISGMGTEAFF	TGTGCCAGCAGCCAAACGATATCAGGGATGGGCACTGAAGCTTTCTTT
TRBD1	TRBV10-3	TRBJ2-3	few	CAISRTGPDTQYF	TGTGCCATCAGCCGGACAGGGCCGGATACGCAGTATTTT
-	TRBV20-1	TRBJ1-6	-	CSASSPPGRSLGAPLHF	TGCAGTGCTAGCAGCCCCCCGGGGCGGAGCTTGGGGGCACCCCTCCACTTT